The 23 T cell receptor beta chains in this list originate from one sample, sequenced in a study of blood T cell repertoires in COVID-19. Using immunoSEQ multiplex PCR, the repertoire was profiled, and TCRdb retains in-frame clones only, with some absent. Among fewer than 150,000 clones listed, about 84% were seen once. The sequencing sample was made of peripheral blood. These TCRs come from a human donor in a cohort sampled during active COVID-19.

V and J are TRBV2 and TRBJ2-3, with 11 nucleotides matching TRBD2. V was pared by 8 bases and J by 3 bases, with 1 base of the junction left unmatched. Per the germline V gene, CDR1 is SNHLY and CDR2 is FYNNEI. The CDR3 covers 13 residues. The CDR3 nucleotides read TGTGCCAGCGGGACTAGCGGAACAGATACGCAGTATTTT. This translates into CASGTSGTDTQYF.

In this sample, this clone turned up a few times. The chain links TRBV7-3 to TRBJ2-1, with TRBD2 matching over 7 bases. Germline V gives CDR1 SGHTA, CDR2 FQGTGA. Trimming at V came to 2 bases and at J to 10 bases, leaving 11 bases not matched to a gene. This CDR3 contains 15 residues. CDR3 amino acids: CASSLVGREESEQFF. Written as DNA, the CDR3 is TGTGCCAGCAGCTTAGTTGGGAGGGAGGAAAGCGAGCAGTTCTTC.

The chain combines TRBV30 with TRBJ2-5; D is perhaps TRBD1 (6 bases). The germline V gene has CDR1 GTSNPN and CDR2 SVGIG (reference sequence). CDR3 size: 12 residues. Trimming took off 1 base at V and 3 bases at J, with 6 bases between the two ends. CDR3 sequence reads: CAWSGTEETQYF. The CDR3 DNA sequence: TGTGCCTGGAGTGGGACAGAAGAGACCCAGTACTTC.

This clone was counted between two and nine times. This chain's CDR3 is CASSELQGAQETQYF. CDR3 in DNA: TGTGCCAGCAGCGAGTTACAGGGGGCCCAAGAGACCCAGTACTTC. The chain links TRBV2 to TRBJ2-5; 9 nucleotides align to TRBD1. The CDR3 is 15 amino acids. The V and J ends lost 6 bases and 1 base, in that order; junction bases with no gene match: 6. Germline V gene lookup returns CDR1 SNHLY and CDR2 FYNNEI. The complete variable domain, with remaining parts taken from reference TRBV2 and TRBJ2-5, reads EPEVTQTPSHQVTQMGQEVILRCVPISNHLYFYWYRQILGQKVEFLVSFYNNEISEKSEIFDDQFSVERPDGSNFTLKIRSTKLEDSAMYFCASSELQGAQETQYFGPGTRLLVL.

The chain carries TRBV3-1 (or the pseudogene TRBV3-2) and TRBJ1-4, with D perhaps TRBD1 (5 bases). The germline gives CDR1 LGHDT, CDR2 YNNKEL (reference sequence). V shed 5 bases and J shed 10 bases, with 20 bases lying between them. The CDR3 consists of 15 residues. CDR3 DNA sequence: TGTGCCAGCAGCTATCAGGGCGGGATTGGAGGAAAACTGTTTTTT. It translates to CASSYQGGIGGKLFF.

The chain has TRBV19 and TRBJ1-2; D is unresolved. The germline V gene encodes CDR1 LNHDA and CDR2 SQIVND (reference sequence). Trimming cost V 2 bases and J 6 bases, with 4 bases left between them. The CDR3 has 11 residues. CDR3 in DNA: TGTGCCAGTAGTATATCGGATGGCTACACCTTC. It codes for CASSISDGYTF.

This clone has only one observation. Other DNA sequences from this sample encode an identical CDR3 as well. The rearrangement joins TRBV7-2 to TRBJ2-7; TRBD2 is a possible D gene (6 bases). The CDR3 covers 14 residues. Trimming pared 0 bases from V and 2 bases from J, leaving 8 bases between. Germline CDR1 and CDR2: SGHTA and FQGNSA. CDR3 sequence reads: CASSLAGGPYEQYF. Written as DNA, the CDR3 is TGTGCCAGCAGCTTAGCGGGGGGACCCTACGAGCAGTACTTC.

The V and J genes are TRBV5-6 and TRBJ1-4; no firm D call. Per germline, CDR1 SGHDT and CDR2 YYEEEE. CDR3 length: 15 residues. Deletions cut 4 bases from V and 0 bases from J, with 10 bases between. The CDR3 reads CASSTLRATNEKLFF. DNA of the CDR3: TGTGCCAGCAGCACGCTGCGGGCAACTAATGAAAAACTGTTTTTT. The whole variable domain, remainder taken from reference TRBV5-6 and TRBJ1-4, is DAGVTQSPTHLIKTRGQQVTLRCSPKSGHDTVSWYQQALGQGPQFIFQYYEEEERQRGNFPDRFSGHQFPNYSSELNVNALLLGDSALYLCASSTLRATNEKLFFGSGTQLSVL.

The V and J genes are TRBV18 and TRBJ1-2; D is unclear. The CDR3 runs to 15 residues. With 1 base removed from V and 7 bases from J, the gap between germline ends came to 16 bases. The germline CDR1 and CDR2 sequences are KGHSH and LQKENI. DNA for the CDR3: TGTGCCAGCTCACCACGTGGAGAGGGAGGCATTGGCTACACCTTC. Translation gives CASSPRGEGGIGYTF.

The sample holds a few counts of this clone. The chain joins TRBV30 to TRBJ2-7; a possible D gene is TRBD1 (6 bases). The V end lost 0 bases, the J end lost 2 bases, and 17 bases lay between the germline ends. The CDR3 runs to 16 residues. Per germline, CDR1 GTSNPN and CDR2 SVGIG (reference sequence). DNA for the CDR3: TGTGCCTGGAGTGTAGGGGGAGACGTATTCCCCTACGAGCAGTACTTC. Translating it yields CAWSVGGDVFPYEQYF.

This chain connects TRBV29-1 to TRBJ2-3, with D possibly matching TRBD2 (6 bases). CDR1 is SQVTM, CDR2 ANQGSEA, per germline. V was clipped by 7 bases and J by 8 bases, with 22 bases between them. The CDR3 runs to 14 residues. The CDR3 DNA follows: TGCAGCGGGGCACCGGGACTGGGGCAGGGTACGCAGTATTTT. This sequence encodes CSGAPGLGQGTQYF.

This rearrangement joins TRBV11-2 to TRBJ2-7; D possibly corresponds to TRBD2 (7 bases). The CDR3 consists of 15 residues. Germline CDR1 reads SGHAT; CDR2 reads FQNNGV. Trimming took 6 bases from V and 4 from J, leaving 19 bases between them. CDR3 residues: CASSNPKGGKYEQYF. The DNA of the CDR3 is TGTGCCAGCAGTAACCCGAAGGGGGGGAAGTACGAGCAGTACTTC.

This clone was seen a handful of times. CDR3 in DNA: TGTGCCAGCAGCTTCGGCTATAATTCACCCCTCCACTTT. This translates into CASSFGYNSPLHF. The chain links TRBV6-5 to TRBJ1-6; D remains unclear. This CDR3 is built from 13 residues. The germline CDR1 and CDR2 sequences are MNHEY and SVGAGI. Trimming shortened V by 6 bases and J by 3 bases, and 6 bases separated the two germline ends.

This clone was detected only once. The chain has TRBV7-6 and TRBJ2-2; weak D call: TRBD1 (6 bases). Trimming cost V 4 bases and J 2 bases, with 14 bases left between them. Germline V gives CDR1 SGHVS, CDR2 FNYEAQ. The CDR3 runs 16 residues. CDR3 sequence reads: CASSYSGTPNTGELFF. The CDR3 nucleotides are TGTGCCAGCAGCTACTCCGGGACACCCAACACCGGGGAGCTGTTTTTT.

V gene TRBV7-2 combines with J gene TRBJ2-3; 10 nucleotides match TRBD1. This CDR3 has 17 residues. CDR1 SGHTA and CDR2 FQGNSA come from the germline V gene. V dropped 1 base and J dropped 7; count of bases not matched to a gene: 11. As DNA, the CDR3 is TGTGCCAGCAGCTTAGAGGGACAGGGGACCCCGGGGCATACGCAGTATTTT. This encodes CASSLEGQGTPGHTQYF.

The rearrangement uses TRBV19 and TRBJ2-3; TRBD1 might be the D (7 bases). Germline V gives CDR1 LNHDA, CDR2 SQIVND (reference sequence). The germline V and J ends were trimmed by 6 bases and 0 bases, with 13 bases remaining between them. The CDR3 length is 15 residues. CDR3 sequence reads: CASSRGVSSTDTQYF. The DNA for the CDR3 is TGTGCCAGTAGCAGGGGGGTATCTAGCACAGATACGCAGTATTTT.

This chain links TRBV3-1 (or the pseudogene TRBV3-2) with TRBJ1-6; D is uncertain. Between the trimmed V and J ends, which lost 3 bases and 8 bases, there was a span of 17 bases. Germline V gene lookup returns CDR1 LGHDT and CDR2 YNNKEL (reference sequence). The CDR3 sequence is 16 residues long. CDR3: CASSHRRITIYSPLHF. As DNA, the CDR3 is TGTGCCAGCAGCCACCGACGAATTACTATATATTCACCCCTCCACTTT.

This CDR3 is CASSPGVTSGGSNEQFF. Written as DNA, the CDR3 is TGCGCCAGCAGCCCCGGGGTGACTAGCGGGGGTTCGAATGAGCAGTTCTTC. The genes are TRBV5-1 and TRBJ2-1, with 12 bases fitting TRBD2. This CDR3 is 17 amino acids long. V was pared by 4 bases and J by 7 bases, with 12 bases of the junction left unmatched. Germline V gene sequence: CDR1 SGHRS, CDR2 YFSETQ.

The chain combines TRBV21-1 with TRBJ1-2; the DNA was not compared with TRBD1, the D call given in the table. TRBV21-1 is listed as a pseudogene. CDR3 length equals 9 residues. This CDR3 is CATNYRGGF. Here the CDR3 DNA reads TGTGCCACCAACTACAGGGGGGGCTTC.

The chain joins TRBV19 to TRBJ1-1; D uncertain. The CDR3 is 17 residues long. Per the germline V gene, CDR1 is LNHDA and CDR2 is SQIVND (reference sequence). Trimming stripped 1 base from V and 7 bases from J, with 22 bases between. The CDR3 sequence: CASSIVSSGIGRLEAFF. CDR3 sequence (DNA): TGTGCCAGTAGTATAGTCTCAAGCGGCATCGGCAGACTTGAAGCTTTCTTT.

The table lists this clone with a few counts. The chain joins TRBV7-6 to TRBJ2-2; 8 bases line up with TRBD1. CDR1 and CDR2 from the germline V gene are SGHVS and FNYEAQ. V lost 5 bases to trimming and J lost 1 base; unmatched junction nucleotides: 12. This CDR3 is 18 amino acids long. CDR3 residues: CASSPRSPGTGNTGELFF. As DNA, the CDR3 is TGTGCCAGCAGCCCGCGTAGCCCAGGGACAGGGAACACCGGGGAGCTGTTTTTT.

This clone was counted only a few times. J is TRBJ1-2 and V is TRBV5-6; possibly TRBD1 for D (5 bases). Germline V gives CDR1 SGHDT, CDR2 YYEEEE. The CDR3 contains 14 residues. Between the trimmed V and J ends, which lost 3 bases and 7 bases, there was a span of 16 bases. The CDR3 here is CASSSGLQRGGYTF. The CDR3 DNA is TGTGCCAGCAGCTCGGGACTGCAGCGAGGTGGCTACACCTTC.

The chain joins TRBV7-9 to TRBJ2-2; 8 nucleotides line up with TRBD2. Germline V CDR1 and CDR2: SEHNR, FQNEAQ (reference sequence). This CDR3 spans 16 amino acids. V shed 2 bases and J 6 bases; nucleotides not matched to a gene: 8. The CDR3 DNA is TGTGCCAGCAGCTTACCCCCCCGGGGGGGCCCCGGGGAGCTGTTTTTT. Protein product: CASSLPPRGGPGELFF.